A selection of T cell receptor beta chains follows, all from one sample in a study of post-analysis software for immune sequencing data. TCRdb itself ran the PCR reads through MiXCR, one entry per CDR3 protein. This table holds a few hundred thousand distinct CDR3 sequences, roughly 35% found once. The source material was blood. These receptors were taken from a girl aged 10 to 17 with multiple sclerosis. Each CDR3 is given with its conserved first and last residue. Each record gives: D gene, CDR3 length, clone size, V gene, J gene, CDR3 protein, CDR3 DNA. D genes are given only for firm matches. Only part of the rows carry a size: once, few, many, or a class if the clone is expanded.

TRBD2,13,-,TRBV24-1,TRBJ2-3,CAPLGGEVDTQYF,TGTGCCCCCCTGGGGGGGGAGGTCGATACGCAGTATTTT
-,13,few,TRBV29-1,TRBJ1-1,CSVVSPSGTEAFF,TGCAGCGTTGTGTCCCCGTCGGGCACTGAAGCTTTCTTT
TRBD1,14,few,TRBV9,TRBJ1-2,CASSVDDRGYGYTF,TGTGCCAGCAGCGTAGATGACAGGGGGTATGGCTACACCTTC
-,17,-,TRBV9,TRBJ2-3,CASSSPRSGLYTDTQYF,TGTGCCAGCAGCTCCCCGAGGTCAGGTTTGTACACAGATACGCAGTATTTT
-,15,-,TRBV18,TRBJ2-3,CASSPRNRGTDTQYF,TGTGCCAGCTCACCACGGAACAGGGGCACAGATACGCAGTATTTT
TRBD1,14,-,TRBV25-1,TRBJ2-7,CASSIGTGDYEQYF,TGTGCCAGCAGTATAGGGACAGGGGACTACGAGCAGTACTTC
-,16,few,TRBV7-2,TRBJ2-1,CASSSVTLHSYNEQFF,TGTGCCAGCAGCTCAGTAACACTTCACTCCTACAATGAGCAGTTCTTC
-,14,-,TRBV14,TRBJ2-1,CASSRELRGNEQFF,TGTGCCAGCAGCCGAGAACTTAGGGGCAATGAGCAGTTCTTC
TRBD1,15,-,TRBV7-3,TRBJ2-1,CASRLGQGAYNEQFF,TGTGCCAGCAGACTGGGACAGGGAGCCTACAATGAGCAGTTCTTC
TRBD1,14,-,TRBV10-3,TRBJ2-5,CAIRSGTGEETQYF,TGTGCCATTCGCTCCGGGACAGGGGAAGAGACCCAGTACTTC
TRBD1,12,few,TRBV20-1,TRBJ1-5,CSAQGRGQPQHF,TGCAGTGCACAGGGGAGGGGTCAGCCCCAGCATTTT
TRBD2,18,-,TRBV20-1,TRBJ2-7,CSVPPGLAGSQPLSEQYF,TGCAGTGTCCCACCAGGACTAGCGGGGTCCCAACCCCTTTCCGAGCAGTACTTC
-,13,-,TRBV5-1,TRBJ2-7,CASRPEDYGEQYF,TGCGCCAGCAGGCCCGAGGACTATGGCGAGCAGTACTTC
-,14,many,TRBV6-5,TRBJ2-3,CASSKPGVRDTQYF,TGTGCCAGCAGCAAACCTGGGGTTCGAGATACGCAGTATTTT
TRBD1,15,few,TRBV15,TRBJ2-7,CATSRGQGALYEQYF,TGTGCCACCAGCAGGGGACAGGGGGCTTTGTACGAGCAGTACTTC
TRBD2,16,-,TRBV20-1,TRBJ2-3,CSALGRLAGGTDTQYF,TGCAGTGCTCTAGGAAGACTAGCGGGGGGCACAGATACGCAGTATTTT
-,15,-,TRBV9,TRBJ2-7,CASSVVPGAFYEQYF,TGTGCCAGCAGCGTAGTGCCAGGGGCCTTTTACGAGCAGTACTTC
-,14,-,TRBV5-1,TRBJ1-2,CASSLVVGAGGYTF,TGCGCCAGCAGCTTGGTCGTGGGCGCGGGTGGCTACACCTTC
-,12,many,TRBV12-3/TRBV12-4,TRBJ1-5,CASSLGGQPQHF,TGTGCCAGCAGCTTGGGGGGGCAGCCCCAGCATTTT
TRBD1,16,-,TRBV12-3/TRBV12-4,TRBJ2-3,CASSPWTGGGTGTQYF,TGTGCCAGCAGCCCGTGGACAGGGGGCGGCACAGGTACGCAGTATTTT
-,15,few,TRBV3-1,TRBJ1-4,CASSQGSTANEKLFF,TGTGCCAGCAGCCAAGGCTCGACAGCTAATGAAAAACTGTTTTTT
-,15,few,TRBV10-3,TRBJ2-1,CAISESGSSYNEQFF,TGTGCCATCAGTGAGTCGGGGAGCTCCTACAATGAGCAGTTCTTC
TRBD2,15,-,TRBV20-1,TRBJ2-7,CSAYPLAGDTYEQYF,TGCAGTGCCTACCCACTAGCGGGGGACACCTACGAGCAGTACTTC
TRBD1,14,-,TRBV6-2/TRBV6-3,TRBJ1-2,CASSYPTGGHGYTF,TGTGCCAGCAGTTACCCGACAGGGGGTCATGGCTACACCTTC
-,12,-,TRBV29-1,TRBJ2-7,CSDVVRRDEQYF,TGCAGCGATGTAGTCCGTCGGGACGAGCAGTACTTC
TRBD2,16,-,TRBV7-2,TRBJ2-5,CASSLASGNPQETQYF,TGTGCCAGCAGCTTAGCTAGCGGGAACCCTCAAGAGACCCAGTACTTC
-,15,few,TRBV12-3/TRBV12-4,TRBJ1-5,CASSLRGGRNQPQHF,TGTGCCAGCAGCCTACGGGGAGGGCGCAATCAGCCCCAGCATTTT
TRBD1,14,few,TRBV11-2,TRBJ1-1,CASRTQGSGSSAFF,TGTGCCAGCAGGACACAGGGGTCAGGGAGCTCGGCTTTCTTT
-,14,once,TRBV29-1,TRBJ2-7,CSVEDQGPPYEQYF,TGCAGCGTTGAAGATCAAGGTCCCCCCTACGAGCAGTACTTC
-,15,-,TRBV15,TRBJ1-2,CATRTGRGSFYGYTF,TGTGCCACCAGGACCGGACGGGGAAGCTTCTATGGCTACACCTTC
TRBD1,16,-,TRBV6-6,TRBJ1-6,CASVRGGNTYNSPLHF,TGTGCCAGCGTCAGGGGGGGGAACACCTATAATTCACCCCTCCACTTT
TRBD1,14,few,TRBV5-1,TRBJ1-2,CASQISGTDGGYTF,TGCGCCAGCCAAATTTCCGGGACAGATGGAGGCTACACCTTC
-,16,-,TRBV12-3/TRBV12-4,TRBJ1-3,CASSPNSVPSGNTIYF,TGTGCCAGCAGCCCCAACTCCGTCCCGTCTGGAAACACCATATATTTT
TRBD2,15,-,TRBV10-3,TRBJ2-7,CAISDPARGGREQYF,TGTGCCATCAGTGATCCGGCGCGGGGGGGAAGAGAGCAGTACTTC
-,14,many,TRBV20-1,TRBJ2-7,CSARWLQGVTEQYF,TGCAGTGCTAGGTGGCTTCAGGGAGTCACCGAGCAGTACTTC
-,13,-,TRBV5-6,TRBJ2-5,CASSPSGRETQYF,TGTGCCAGCAGCCCGTCCGGCCGGGAGACCCAGTACTTC
-,13,-,TRBV7-9,TRBJ1-1,CASSFRDRLEAFF,TGTGCCAGCAGCTTCCGAGACAGGCTCGAAGCTTTCTTT
-,14,many,TRBV7-2,TRBJ2-7,CASSITGYPYEQYF,TGTGCCAGCAGCATCACAGGGTACCCCTACGAGCAGTACTTC
TRBD2,20,few,TRBV15,TRBJ2-4,CATSREPLAGGLLAKNIQYF,TGTGCCACCAGCAGAGAACCACTAGCGGGGGGGCTCTTAGCCAAAAACATTCAGTACTTC
-,20,-,TRBV20-1,TRBJ1-1,CSARGIGHGMTAGGDTEAFF,TGCAGTGCTAGAGGTATCGGACACGGGATGACAGCCGGCGGGGACACTGAAGCTTTCTTT